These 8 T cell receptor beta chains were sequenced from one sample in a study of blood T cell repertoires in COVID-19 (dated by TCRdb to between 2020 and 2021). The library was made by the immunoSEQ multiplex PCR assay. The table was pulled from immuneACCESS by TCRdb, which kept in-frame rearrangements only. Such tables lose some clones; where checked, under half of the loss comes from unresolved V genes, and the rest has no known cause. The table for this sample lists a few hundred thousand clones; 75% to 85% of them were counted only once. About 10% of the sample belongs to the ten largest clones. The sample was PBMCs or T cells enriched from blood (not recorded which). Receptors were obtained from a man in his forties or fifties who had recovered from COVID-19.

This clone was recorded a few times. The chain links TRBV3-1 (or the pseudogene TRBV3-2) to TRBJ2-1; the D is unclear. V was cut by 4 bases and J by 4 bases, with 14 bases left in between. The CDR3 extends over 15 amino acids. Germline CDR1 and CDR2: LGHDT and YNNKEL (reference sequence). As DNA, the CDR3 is TGTGCCAGCAGCCCGCATAAGGCGGTTTACAATGAGCAGTTCTTC. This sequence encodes CASSPHKAVYNEQFF.

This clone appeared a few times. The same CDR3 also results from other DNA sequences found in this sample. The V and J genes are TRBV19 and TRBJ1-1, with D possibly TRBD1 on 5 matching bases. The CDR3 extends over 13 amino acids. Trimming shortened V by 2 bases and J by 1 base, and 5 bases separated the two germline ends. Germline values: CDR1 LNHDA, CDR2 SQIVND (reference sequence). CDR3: CASSIQGNTEAFF. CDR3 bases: TGTGCCAGTAGTATACAGGGGAACACTGAAGCTTTCTTT. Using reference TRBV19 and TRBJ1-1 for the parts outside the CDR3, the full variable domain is DGGITQSPKYLFRKEGQNVTLSCEQNLNHDAMYWYRQDPGQGLRLIYYSQIVNDFQKGDIAEGYSVSREKKESFPLTVTSAQKNPTAFYLCASSIQGNTEAFFGQGTRLTVV.

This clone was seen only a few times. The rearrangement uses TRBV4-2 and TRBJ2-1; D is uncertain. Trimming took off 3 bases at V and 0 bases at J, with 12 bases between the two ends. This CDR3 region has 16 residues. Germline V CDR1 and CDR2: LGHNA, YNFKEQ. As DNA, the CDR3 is TGTGCCAGCAGCCATGCGGTTCTCAGCTCCTACAATGAGCAGTTCTTC. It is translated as CASSHAVLSSYNEQFF.

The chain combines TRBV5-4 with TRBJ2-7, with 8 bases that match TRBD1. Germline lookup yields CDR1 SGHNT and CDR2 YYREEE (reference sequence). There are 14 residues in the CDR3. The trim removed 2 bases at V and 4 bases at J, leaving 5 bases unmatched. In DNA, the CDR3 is TGTGCCAGCAGCTTAGGACAGGGTCGGTACGAGCAGTACTTC. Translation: CASSLGQGRYEQYF.

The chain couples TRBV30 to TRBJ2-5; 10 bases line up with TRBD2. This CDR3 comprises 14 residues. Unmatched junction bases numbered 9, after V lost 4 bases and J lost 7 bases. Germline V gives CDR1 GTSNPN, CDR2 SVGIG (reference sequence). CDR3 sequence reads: CAWTLAGAWRTQYF. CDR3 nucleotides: TGTGCCTGGACCCTAGCGGGAGCCTGGAGGACCCAGTACTTC.

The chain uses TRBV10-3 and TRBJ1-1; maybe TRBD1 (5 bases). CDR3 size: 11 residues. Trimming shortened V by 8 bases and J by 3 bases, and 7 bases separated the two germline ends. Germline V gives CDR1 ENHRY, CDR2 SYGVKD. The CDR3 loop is CAIRGDTEAFF. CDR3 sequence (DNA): TGTGCCATCCGGGGGGACACTGAAGCTTTCTTT.

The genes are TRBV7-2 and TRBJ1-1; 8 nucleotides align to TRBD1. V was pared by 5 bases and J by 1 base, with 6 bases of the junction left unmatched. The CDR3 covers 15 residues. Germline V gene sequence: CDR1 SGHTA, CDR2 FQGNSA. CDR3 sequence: CASSLTGGTNTEAFF. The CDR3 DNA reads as TGTGCCAGCAGCCTAACAGGGGGGACGAACACTGAAGCTTTCTTT.

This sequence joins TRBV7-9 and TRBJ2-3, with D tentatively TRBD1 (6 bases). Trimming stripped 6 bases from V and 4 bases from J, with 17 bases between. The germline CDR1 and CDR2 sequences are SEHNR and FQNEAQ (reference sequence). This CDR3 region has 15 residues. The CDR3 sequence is CASSYEQGRADTQYF. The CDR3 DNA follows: TGTGCCAGCAGTTACGAACAGGGTAGAGCAGATACGCAGTATTTT.